This TCR beta chain stems from a study of cytomegalovirus exposure and HLA in healthy donors. The J segment lost 4 bases and the V segment lost 3 bases, leaving 11 bases of the junction unmatched. CDR3 length: 16 amino acids. CDR1 is MDHEN and CDR2 is SYDVKM in the germline V gene. Every donor was a healthy person donating bone marrow. Remarks on this clone: No antigen is known for it.

Study results and caveats: The study recorded 164 TCR beta chains that were cytomegalovirus-associated. HLA-A and HLA-B allele assignments for most subjects were reportedly predicted accurately using TCR beta sequences. A reported reduction in N-insertions relative to the 666-donor mean was seen in an Asian-associated ancestry cluster in a later analysis.

PCR was performed using 60 Vbeta and 13 Jbeta primers. Generated by immunoSEQ multiplex PCR, the TCRdb table keeps only in-frame clones and is missing some. This table holds over 130,000 clones, around 85% found once. V gene TRBV28 combines with J gene TRBJ1-2; 7 bases line up with TRBD1. The material sequenced was PBMCs. This clonotype was obtained from a female donor in good health and CMV-seronegative. In nucleotides, the CDR3 is TGTGCCAGCAGTTTCGACCCCGGACAGGTAGTCTATGGCTACACCTTC. Translation: CASSFDPGQVVYGYTF.